The sequence of this T cell receptor (beta chain) was determined in a study of blood T cells in healthy people across ages. General study findings and limits: Greater diversity and more naive CD4+ cells were seen in long-lived donors than in aged donors. Older individuals had lower TCR beta diversity per million T cells (the decline was roughly linear).

The ends lost 5 bases at V and 4 bases at J; junction bases unmatched: 5. The germline V gene has CDR1 DFQATT and CDR2 SNEGSKA (reference sequence). This CDR3 contains 14 residues. Donors ranged from roughly 6 to 90 years old and were healthy Caucasians in Russia. Primers used in a second PCR of roughly 6 to 11 cycles were a sample-barcoded 5' primer and a J-beta primer mix. Template switching added a 12-random-nucleotide identifier to every cDNA molecule. A single record per CDR3 protein comes from TCRdb applying MiXCR to the 5' RACE reads. Among around 1,500,000 distinct CDR3 sequences, approximately 28% were seen once, and the ten largest hold roughly 8.2%. A remark on this clonotype: Its antigen is not identified.

Material for sequencing was blood. The gene calls are TRBV20-1 and TRBJ2-1, with 10 bases identical to TRBD2. This clonotype was sampled from a woman in her twenties or thirties in good health. In DNA, the CDR3 is TGCAGTGCTTCGATAGCGGGGGGTTACAATGAGCAGTTCTTC. This sequence encodes CSASIAGGYNEQFF.